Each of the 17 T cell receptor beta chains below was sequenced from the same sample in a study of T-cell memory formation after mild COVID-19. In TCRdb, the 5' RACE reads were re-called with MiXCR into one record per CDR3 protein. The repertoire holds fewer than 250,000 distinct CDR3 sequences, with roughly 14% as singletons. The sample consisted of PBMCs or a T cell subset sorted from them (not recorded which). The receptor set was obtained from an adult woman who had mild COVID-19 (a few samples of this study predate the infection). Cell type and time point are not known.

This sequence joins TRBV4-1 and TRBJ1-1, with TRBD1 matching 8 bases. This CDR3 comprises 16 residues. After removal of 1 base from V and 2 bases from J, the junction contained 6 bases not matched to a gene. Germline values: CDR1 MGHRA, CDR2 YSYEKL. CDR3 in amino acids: CASSQVDRGRNTEAFF. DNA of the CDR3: TGCGCCAGCAGCCAAGTTGACAGGGGTAGAAACACTGAAGCTTTCTTT.

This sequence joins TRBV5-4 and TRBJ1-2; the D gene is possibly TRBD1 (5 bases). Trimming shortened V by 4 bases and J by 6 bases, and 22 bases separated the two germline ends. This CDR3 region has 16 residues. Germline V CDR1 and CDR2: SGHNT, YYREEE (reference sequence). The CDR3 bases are TGTGCCAGCAGCCCTGTATGGGACGACGAAGGGAATGGCTACACCTTC. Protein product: CASSPVWDDEGNGYTF.

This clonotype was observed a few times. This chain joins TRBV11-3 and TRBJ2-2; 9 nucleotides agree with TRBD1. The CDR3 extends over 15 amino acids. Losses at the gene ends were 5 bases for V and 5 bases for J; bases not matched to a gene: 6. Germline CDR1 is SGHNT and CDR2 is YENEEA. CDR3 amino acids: CASSHGQGRTGELFF. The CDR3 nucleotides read TGTGCCAGCAGCCACGGACAGGGGAGAACCGGGGAGCTGTTTTTT.

CDR3 in DNA: TGTGCCAGCAGCGTTGGGAACAGGGGGGACTATGGCTACACCTTC. Amino acid sequence: CASSVGNRGDYGYTF. The V gene is TRBV9, the J gene TRBJ1-2, with 8 bases fitting TRBD1. CDR3 length equals 15 residues. J was trimmed by 3 bases and V by 2 bases; bases with no gene match: 6. Germline CDR1 is SGDLS and CDR2 is YYNGEE.

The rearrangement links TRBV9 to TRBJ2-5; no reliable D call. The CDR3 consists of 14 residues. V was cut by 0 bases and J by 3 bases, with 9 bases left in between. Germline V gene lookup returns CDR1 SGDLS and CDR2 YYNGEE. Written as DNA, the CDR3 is TGTGCCAGCAGCGTAGCACCCCGGGAAGAGACCCAGTACTTC. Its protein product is CASSVAPREETQYF.

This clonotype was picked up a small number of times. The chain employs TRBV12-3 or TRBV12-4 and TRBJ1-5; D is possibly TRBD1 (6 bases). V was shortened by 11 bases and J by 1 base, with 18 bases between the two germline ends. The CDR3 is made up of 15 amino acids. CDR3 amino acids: CASRGALGSNQPQHF. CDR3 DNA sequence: TGTGCCTCGCGGGGGGCGCTAGGAAGCAATCAGCCCCAGCATTTT.

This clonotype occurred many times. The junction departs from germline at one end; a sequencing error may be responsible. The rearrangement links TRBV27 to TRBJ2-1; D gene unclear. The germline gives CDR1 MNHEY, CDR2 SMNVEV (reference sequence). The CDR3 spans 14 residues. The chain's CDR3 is CASSLGVRQKSWIF. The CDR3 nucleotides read TGTGCCAGCAGTTTAGGGGTTAGGCAGAAAAGCTGGATCTTC.

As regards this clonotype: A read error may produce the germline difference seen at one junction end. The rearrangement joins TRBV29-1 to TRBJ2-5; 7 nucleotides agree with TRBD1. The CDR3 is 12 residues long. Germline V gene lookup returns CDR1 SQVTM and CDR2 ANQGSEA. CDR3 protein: CSSKGQLEPQYF. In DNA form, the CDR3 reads TGCAGCTCTAAGGGACAGTTAGAGCCCCAGTACTTC.

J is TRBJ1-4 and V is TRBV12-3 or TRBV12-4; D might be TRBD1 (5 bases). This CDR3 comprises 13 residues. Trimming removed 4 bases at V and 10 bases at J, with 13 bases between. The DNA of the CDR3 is TGTGCCAGCAGTTCTGGGCAGGGCGGAAAACTGTTTTTT. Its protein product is CASSSGQGGKLFF.

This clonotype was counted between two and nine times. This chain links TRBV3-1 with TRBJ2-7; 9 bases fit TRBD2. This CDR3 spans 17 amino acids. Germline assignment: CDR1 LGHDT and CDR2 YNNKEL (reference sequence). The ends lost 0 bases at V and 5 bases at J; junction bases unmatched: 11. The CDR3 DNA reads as TGTGCCAGCAGCCAAGACCCCGTTAGCGGGAGACTGGACGAGCAGTACTTC. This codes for CASSQDPVSGRLDEQYF.

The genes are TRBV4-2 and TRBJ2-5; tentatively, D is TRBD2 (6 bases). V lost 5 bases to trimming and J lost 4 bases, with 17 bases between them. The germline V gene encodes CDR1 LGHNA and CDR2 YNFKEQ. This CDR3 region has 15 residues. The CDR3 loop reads CASSTIAAEGETQYF. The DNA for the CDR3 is TGTGCCAGCAGCACCATAGCGGCTGAGGGAGAGACCCAGTACTTC.

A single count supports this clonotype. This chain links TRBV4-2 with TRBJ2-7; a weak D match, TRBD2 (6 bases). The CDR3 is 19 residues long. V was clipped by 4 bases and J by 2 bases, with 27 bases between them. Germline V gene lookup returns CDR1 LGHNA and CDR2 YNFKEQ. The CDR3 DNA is TGTGCCAGCAGCCGACGCGGGACCGTTAGCGAGGAAACACCCTACGAGCAGTACTTC. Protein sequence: CASSRRGTVSEETPYEQYF.

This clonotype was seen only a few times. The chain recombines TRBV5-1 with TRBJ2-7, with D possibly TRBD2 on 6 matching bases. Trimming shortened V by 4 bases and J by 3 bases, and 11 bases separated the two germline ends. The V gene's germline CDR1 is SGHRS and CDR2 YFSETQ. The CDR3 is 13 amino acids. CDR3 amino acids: CASSAGLLYEQYF. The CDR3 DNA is TGCGCCAGCAGCGCGGGACTCCTCTACGAGCAGTACTTC.

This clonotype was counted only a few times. CDR3 sequence (DNA): TGTGCCAGCAGGAGGACAGTGGAAGAGACCCAGTACTTC. Translating gives CASRRTVEETQYF. The chain recombines TRBV6-2 or TRBV6-3 with TRBJ2-5; D is perhaps TRBD1 (6 bases). Trimming took 6 bases from V and 3 from J, leaving 11 bases between them. Germline lookup yields CDR1 MNHEY and CDR2 SVGEGT. This CDR3 region has 13 residues.

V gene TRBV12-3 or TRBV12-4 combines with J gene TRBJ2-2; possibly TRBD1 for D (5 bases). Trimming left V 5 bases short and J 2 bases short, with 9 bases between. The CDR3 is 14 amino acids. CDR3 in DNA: TGTGCCAGCAGTCGACAGACTAACACCGGGGAGCTGTTTTTT. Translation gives CASSRQTNTGELFF.

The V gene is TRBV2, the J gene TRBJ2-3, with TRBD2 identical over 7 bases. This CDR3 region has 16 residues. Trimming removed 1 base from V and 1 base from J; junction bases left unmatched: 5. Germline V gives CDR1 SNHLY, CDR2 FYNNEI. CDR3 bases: TGTGCCAGCAGTGAAGGGACTAGTAGGCGCACAGATACGCAGTATTTT. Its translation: CASSEGTSRRTDTQYF.

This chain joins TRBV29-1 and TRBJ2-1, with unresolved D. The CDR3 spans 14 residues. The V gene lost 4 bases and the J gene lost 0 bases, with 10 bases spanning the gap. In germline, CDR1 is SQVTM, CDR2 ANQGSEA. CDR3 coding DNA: TGCAGCGTTGGTAGGACGGTCTCCTACAATGAGCAGTTCTTC. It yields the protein CSVGRTVSYNEQFF.